This record looks at one TCR beta chain sequence and its context. This record comes from a study of B cell selection in AIRE deficiency. The regulatory T cell sort gate was CD4+CD25hiCD127low/negative. Sequenced by immunoSEQ multiplex PCR; TCRdb stores in-frame clones only, minus some. The repertoire includes 20,000 to 30,000 clones, over 80% of them detected once, and around 1.1% sits in the top ten. V was shortened by 7 bases and J by 5 bases, with 18 bases between the two germline ends. Germline CDR1 SGHTA, CDR2 FQGTGA. The CDR3 loop spans 15 amino acids. The rearrangement joins TRBV7-3 to TRBJ1-5; no reliable D call. The clonotype originates from a human donor in good health. The sequencing sample was made of CD4+CD25+ Tregs sorted from PBMCs. The CDR3, as DNA: TGTGCCAGCACCGCAGAGGGTGAGTGGGATCAGCCCCAGCATTTT. Translating gives CASTAEGEWDQPQHF.